A single sample is the source of the 28 T cell receptor beta chains below, sequenced in a study of hypomethylating agent response in myelodysplastic syndrome. Only in-frame clones appear in the TCRdb table, and some are missing; sequencing was by immunoSEQ multiplex PCR. The sample gives about 10,000 clones, under 85% of which show up once; around 4.1% is in the top ten. The sample in question was bone marrow, obtained before or after starting hypomethylating agent treatment for myelodysplastic syndrome (not recorded which). The receptors stem from a human donor with myelodysplastic syndrome.

The chain combines TRBV28 with TRBJ2-2; 10 positions match TRBD1. This CDR3 comprises 15 residues. Trimming removed 8 bases from V and 5 bases from J; junction bases left unmatched: 8. Germline CDR1 reads MDHEN; CDR2 reads SYDVKM. CDR3 amino acids: CASFEGTGETGELFF. CDR3 coding DNA: TGTGCCAGCTTCGAGGGGACAGGGGAGACCGGGGAGCTGTTTTTT. The variable domain in full, completed from reference TRBV28 and TRBJ2-2, reads DVKVTQSSRYLVKRTGEKVFLECVQDMDHENMFWYRQDPGLGLRLIYFSYDVKMKEKGDIPEGYSVSREKKERFSLILESASTNQTSMYLCASFEGTGETGELFFGEGSRLTVL.

As regards this clone: One end of the junction fails to match germline, which may point to a read error. The rearrangement uses TRBV15 and TRBJ2-7; TRBD1 might be the D (5 bases). This CDR3 is 13 amino acids long. Germline V lookup: CDR1 LNHNV, CDR2 YYDKDF (reference sequence). CDR3: CVTRPGRVNEQYF. CDR3 nucleotides: TGTGTCACCAGGCCGGGCAGGGTCAACGAGCAGTACTTC. The entire variable domain, with the rest obtained from reference TRBV15 and TRBJ2-7, is as follows: DAMVIQNPRYQVTQFGKPVTLSCSQTLNHNVMYWYQQKSSQAPKLLFHYYDKDFNNEADTPDNFQSRRPNTSFCFLDIRSPGLGDTAMYLCVTRPGRVNEQYFGPGTRLTVT.

The chain has TRBV5-1 and TRBJ2-2; the D gene could be TRBD1 or TRBD2 (6 bases each). The CDR3 is made up of 18 amino acids. CDR1 is SGHRS, CDR2 YFSETQ, per germline. V lost 0 bases, J lost 1 base, and 16 bases lay in between. CDR3 sequence reads: CASSLVPIGGMNTGELFF. In DNA, the CDR3 is TGCGCCAGCAGCTTGGTCCCGATAGGGGGGATGAACACCGGGGAGCTGTTTTTT.

The table lists this clone with a few counts. This sequence joins TRBV2 and TRBJ1-5, with TRBD1 as a possible D gene (5 bases). V gave up 4 bases and J gave up 4 bases, with 11 bases separating them. Germline CDR1 is SNHLY and CDR2 is FYNNEI. The CDR3 totals 14 residues. CDR3 DNA sequence: TGTGCCAGCAGTGCCGAAGGGACTAATCAGCCCCAGCATTTT. Protein: CASSAEGTNQPQHF.

V gene TRBV6-4 combines with J gene TRBJ2-2, with unresolved D. The CDR3 extends over 13 amino acids. The ends were cut back, 3 bases at V and 0 bases at J, with 2 bases in the middle. Looked up from germline, CDR1 is MRHNA and CDR2 is SNTAGT. The CDR3: CASSESNTGELFF. The CDR3 nucleotides read TGTGCCAGCAGTGAATCGAACACCGGGGAGCTGTTTTTT.

The chain couples TRBV5-1 to TRBJ2-3; 14 nucleotides line up with TRBD2. Germline-derived CDR1 and CDR2 are SGHRS and YFSETQ. The length of the CDR3 is 18 residues. The J segment lost 0 bases and the V segment lost 4 bases, leaving 7 bases of the junction unmatched. As DNA, the CDR3 is TGCGCCAGCAGCCGCGGACTAGCGGGAGGTTTAAGCACAGATACGCAGTATTTT. This gives the protein CASSRGLAGGLSTDTQYF.

The J gene is TRBJ2-3, the V gene TRBV30; a weak D match, TRBD1 (5 bases). The CDR3 has 13 amino acids. The V and J ends lost 1 base and 0 bases respectively, with 5 bases between them. Looked up from germline, CDR1 is GTSNPN and CDR2 is SVGIG (reference sequence). CDR3 sequence reads: CAWSGQSTDTQYF. The CDR3 coding sequence is TGTGCCTGGAGTGGACAGAGCACAGATACGCAGTATTTT.

The chain is built from TRBV18 and TRBJ1-2; the D is unclear. The length of the CDR3 is 14 residues. Between the trimmed V and J ends, which lost 5 bases and 5 bases, there was a span of 15 bases. The V gene's germline CDR1 is KGHSH and CDR2 LQKENI. The CDR3 protein is CASSSWQESYGYTF. In nucleotides, the CDR3 is TGTGCCAGCTCATCGTGGCAGGAAAGTTATGGCTACACCTTC.

The chain is built from TRBV11-1 and TRBJ1-4; D perhaps matches TRBD1 (6 bases). The CDR3 contains 15 residues. Trimming took off 5 bases at V and 0 bases at J, with 10 bases between the two ends. Per the germline V gene, CDR1 is SGHAT and CDR2 is FQDESV (reference sequence). The DNA of the CDR3 is TGTGCCAGCAGCCAAAGGACAGCAACTAATGAAAAACTGTTTTTT. Translated: CASSQRTATNEKLFF.

The chain combines TRBV30 with TRBJ2-1; the match to TRBD1 covers 9 bases. The V gene's germline CDR1 is GTSNPN and CDR2 SVGIG (reference sequence). The CDR3 consists of 11 residues. Trimming removed 5 bases from V and 7 bases from J; junction bases left unmatched: 0. CDR3 region: CAWGTGNEQFF. CDR3 coding DNA: TGTGCCTGGGGGACAGGGAATGAGCAGTTCTTC.

The chain employs TRBV7-8 and TRBJ1-5; D is unclear. Germline CDR1 and CDR2: SGHVS and FQNEAQ. The CDR3 has 12 residues. Trimming removed 4 bases at V and 5 bases at J, with 6 bases between. The CDR3 sequence is CASSSIDQPQHF. DNA of the CDR3: TGTGCCAGCAGCTCGATAGATCAGCCCCAGCATTTT.

This clone was seen more than once but under ten times. The chain uses TRBV7-9 and TRBJ1-4; the D is unclear. The CDR3 covers 13 residues. The V end lost 1 base, the J end lost 4 bases, and 4 bases lay between the germline ends. CDR1 is SEHNR, CDR2 FQNEAQ, per germline (reference sequence). The CDR3 DNA is TGTGCCAGCAGCTTAGGCGTTAATGAAAAACTGTTTTTT. Protein sequence: CASSLGVNEKLFF.

The gene calls are TRBV29-1 and TRBJ1-4; 7 bases agree with TRBD1. CDR1 and CDR2 (germline): SQVTM, ANQGSEA. V lost 5 bases, J lost 6 bases, and 6 bases stayed unmatched. The CDR3 loop spans 13 amino acids. CDR3 region: CSVKLQGDEKLFF. Written as DNA, the CDR3 is TGCAGCGTTAAACTCCAGGGGGATGAAAAACTGTTTTTT.

The chain has TRBV5-1 and TRBJ2-2; 8 bases fit TRBD1. V was pared by 0 bases and J by 3 bases, with 7 bases of the junction left unmatched. Germline V gene sequence: CDR1 SGHRS, CDR2 YFSETQ. The CDR3 has 17 residues. CDR3 DNA: TGCGCCAGCAGCTTGGCGCCGGGACAGGCTTACACCGGGGAGCTGTTTTTT. Protein sequence: CASSLAPGQAYTGELFF.

Only a few counts were recorded for this clone. The genes are TRBV4-2 and TRBJ2-1, with 7 positions matching TRBD1. The CDR3 runs 15 residues. V trimming: 4 bases; J trimming: 6 bases; junction bases outside the gene matches: 9. Germline loops: CDR1 LGHNA, CDR2 YNFKEQ. The CDR3 DNA reads TGTGCCAGCAGCCGCCTGACAGGGTCAGGCAATGAGCAGTTCTTC. This sequence encodes CASSRLTGSGNEQFF.

CDR3 in amino acids: CASRMGPTYEQYF. The CDR3 nucleotides read TGTGCCAGCAGGATGGGGCCCACCTACGAGCAGTACTTC. The chain recombines TRBV6-5 with TRBJ2-7; TRBD1 is a possible D gene (5 bases). Trimming stripped 6 bases from V and 2 bases from J, with 11 bases between. This CDR3 has 13 amino acids. Germline V gene lookup returns CDR1 MNHEY and CDR2 SVGAGI.

This clone has more than one count but fewer than ten. The chain links TRBV2 to TRBJ1-6; TRBD1 might be the D (5 bases). The CDR3 totals 15 residues. Germline assignment: CDR1 SNHLY and CDR2 FYNNEI. V lost 0 bases and J 12 bases, leaving 15 bases between the germline ends. For the CDR3, the DNA is TGTGCCAGCAGTGAAGCGCGCCGGCAGGGTCTACCCCTCCACTTT. Translated: CASSEARRQGLPLHF.

This chain joins TRBV9 and TRBJ1-1; the D gene is possibly TRBD1 (6 bases). The CDR3 has 16 amino acids. Trimming shortened V by 1 base and J by 4 bases, and 17 bases separated the two germline ends. The germline V gene encodes CDR1 SGDLS and CDR2 YYNGEE. CDR3 nucleotides: TGTGCCAGCAGCGTATCAAGAACAGGGTCGGGCACTGAAGCTTTCTTT. Translation gives CASSVSRTGSGTEAFF. Full variable domain (missing parts from reference TRBV9 and TRBJ1-1): DSGVTQTPKHLITATGQRVTLRCSPRSGDLSVYWYQQSLDQGLQFLIQYYNGEERAKGNILERFSAQQFPDLHSELNLSSLELGDSALYFCASSVSRTGSGTEAFFGQGTRLTVV.

The rearrangement joins TRBV6-1 to TRBJ2-2, with 13 bases identical to TRBD2. This CDR3 contains 17 residues. J lost 5 bases, V lost 4 bases, and 7 bases had no gene match. In germline, CDR1 is MNHNS, CDR2 SASEGT. The CDR3 spells CASSATSGGARTGELFF. The CDR3 DNA reads TGTGCCAGCAGTGCTACTAGCGGGGGGGCGAGAACCGGGGAGCTGTTTTTT.

The rearrangement joins TRBV6-1 to TRBJ2-5; 9 nucleotides line up with TRBD2. CDR1 is MNHNS and CDR2 is SASEGT in the germline V gene. The CDR3 totals 16 residues. J was trimmed by 4 bases and V by 2 bases; bases with no gene match: 8. The CDR3 DNA reads TGTGCCAGCAGTGAAACGTTAGCGGGGGCCGGAGAGACCCAGTACTTC. This codes for CASSETLAGAGETQYF.

V gene TRBV6-4 combines with J gene TRBJ1-2; a weak D match, TRBD1 (5 bases). V shed 5 bases and J shed 3 bases, with 13 bases lying between them. From germline, CDR1 is MRHNA and CDR2 SNTAGT. The CDR3 runs 14 residues. DNA of the CDR3: TGTGCCAGCAGTCCAACAGGTGTACACTATGGCTACACCTTC. Protein sequence: CASSPTGVHYGYTF.

This chain uses TRBV27 with TRBJ2-1; D is perhaps TRBD2 (5 bases). V lost 3 bases, J lost 0 bases, and 6 bases lay in between. This CDR3 is 14 amino acids long. Germline loops: CDR1 MNHEY, CDR2 SMNVEV (reference sequence). The CDR3 loop reads CASSFGSSYNEQFF. The CDR3 nucleotides read TGTGCCAGCAGTTTTGGGAGCTCCTACAATGAGCAGTTCTTC.

J is TRBJ1-2 and V is TRBV5-4; 9 bases agree with TRBD1. The ends lost 4 bases at V and 5 bases at J; junction bases unmatched: 3. Germline CDR1 SGHNT, CDR2 YYREEE (reference sequence). This CDR3 comprises 13 residues. The CDR3 DNA sequence: TGTGCCAGCAGCGTTGGGACAGGGTATGGCTACACCTTC. This gives the protein CASSVGTGYGYTF.

This rearrangement joins TRBV5-1 to TRBJ2-7; D might be TRBD2 (5 bases). The CDR3 loop spans 12 amino acids. Germline values: CDR1 SGHRS, CDR2 YFSETQ. Trimming left V 4 bases short and J 3 bases short, with 8 bases between. The CDR3 nucleotides are TGCGCCAGCAGCCCCCGGGACTACGAGCAGTACTTC. Translating it yields CASSPRDYEQYF.

The CDR3 sequence: CASSMDRAAEAFF. CDR3 nucleotide sequence: TGTGCCAGCAGCATGGACAGGGCTGCTGAAGCTTTCTTT. The chain uses TRBV7-7 and TRBJ1-1, with 8 bases fitting TRBD1. The ends lost 5 bases at V and 6 bases at J; junction bases unmatched: 5. The germline V gene has CDR1 SSHAT and CDR2 FNYEAQ (reference sequence). This CDR3 region has 13 residues.

The chain combines TRBV5-4 with TRBJ2-2; 7 nucleotides agree with TRBD2. CDR1 and CDR2 (germline): SGHNT, YYREEE (reference sequence). The CDR3 sequence is 17 residues long. V dropped 0 bases and J dropped 2; count of bases not matched to a gene: 7. The CDR3 sequence is CASSLAGRRGNTGELFF. In DNA form, the CDR3 reads TGTGCCAGCAGCTTGGCCGGGAGGCGGGGCAACACCGGGGAGCTGTTTTTT.

This rearrangement joins TRBV7-9 to TRBJ1-5, with unresolved D. Germline V gene data show CDR1 as SEHNR and CDR2 as FQNEAQ (reference sequence). The V gene lost 5 bases and the J gene lost 1 base, with 6 bases spanning the gap. This CDR3 has 13 amino acids. CDR3 loop: CASSPDSNQPQHF. In DNA, the CDR3 is TGTGCCAGCAGCCCCGACAGCAATCAGCCCCAGCATTTT. Filled out from reference TRBV7-9 and TRBJ1-5, the complete variable domain reads DTGVSQNPRHKITKRGQNVTFRCDPISEHNRLYWYRQTLGQGPEFLTYFQNEAQLEKSRLLSDRFSAERPKGSFSTLEIQRTEQGDSAMYLCASSPDSNQPQHFGDGTRLSIL.

The rearrangement links TRBV5-1 to TRBJ2-1; 9 bases agree with TRBD2. V was clipped by 4 bases and J by 5 bases; unmatched bases: 13. Germline CDR1 SGHRS, CDR2 YFSETQ. The CDR3 extends over 17 amino acids. For the CDR3, the DNA is TGCGCCAGCAGCGCGGGGGGGGGATTAGCGCATCACAATGAGCAGTTCTTC. Translated, it gives CASSAGGGLAHHNEQFF.